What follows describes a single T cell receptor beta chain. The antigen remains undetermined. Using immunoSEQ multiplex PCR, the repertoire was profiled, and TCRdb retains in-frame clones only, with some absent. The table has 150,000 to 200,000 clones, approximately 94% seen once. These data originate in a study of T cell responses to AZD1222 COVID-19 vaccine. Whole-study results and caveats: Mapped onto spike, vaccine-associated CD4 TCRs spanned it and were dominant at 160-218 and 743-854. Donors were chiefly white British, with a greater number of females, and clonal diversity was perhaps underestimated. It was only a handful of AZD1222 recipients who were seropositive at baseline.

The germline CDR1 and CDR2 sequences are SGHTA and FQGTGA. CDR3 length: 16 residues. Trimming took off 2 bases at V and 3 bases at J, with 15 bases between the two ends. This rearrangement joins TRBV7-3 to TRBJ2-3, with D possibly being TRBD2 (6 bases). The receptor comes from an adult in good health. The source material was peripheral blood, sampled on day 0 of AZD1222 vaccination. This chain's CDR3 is CASSLGVGGKTDTQYF. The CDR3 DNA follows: TGTGCCAGCAGCTTAGGTGTTGGCGGGAAAACAGATACGCAGTATTTT.